Sequencing of this T cell receptor beta chain was carried out in a study of blood T cell repertoires in COVID-19. Study summary: Acute-phase and convalescent COVID-19 samples originated in the United States, Italy and Spain.

In the authors' methods: The assay estimated nucleated cells by amplifying reference gene primers. The assay was immunoSEQ multiplex PCR, and TCRdb's table has in-frame clones only and misses some. V and J calls and clone size are as listed in that table; D and trimming were resolved from the DNA. This sample has about 150,000 clones, with 65% to 90% found just once. The V segment lost 1 base and the J segment 8 bases; nucleotides outside the gene matches: 11. Germline V gene data show CDR1 as SGHVT and CDR2 as SQSDAQ. The CDR3 loop spans 17 amino acids. The sequenced sample was peripheral blood. This sequence originates from a man between 65 and 85 years old with acute or convalescent COVID-19. The chain is built from TRBV7-4 and TRBJ2-1, with 10 positions matching TRBD1. This CDR3 is CASSLGCGTGAGHEQFF. The DNA of the CDR3 is TGTGCCAGCAGCTTAGGGTGCGGGACAGGGGCCGGTCATGAGCAGTTCTTC.